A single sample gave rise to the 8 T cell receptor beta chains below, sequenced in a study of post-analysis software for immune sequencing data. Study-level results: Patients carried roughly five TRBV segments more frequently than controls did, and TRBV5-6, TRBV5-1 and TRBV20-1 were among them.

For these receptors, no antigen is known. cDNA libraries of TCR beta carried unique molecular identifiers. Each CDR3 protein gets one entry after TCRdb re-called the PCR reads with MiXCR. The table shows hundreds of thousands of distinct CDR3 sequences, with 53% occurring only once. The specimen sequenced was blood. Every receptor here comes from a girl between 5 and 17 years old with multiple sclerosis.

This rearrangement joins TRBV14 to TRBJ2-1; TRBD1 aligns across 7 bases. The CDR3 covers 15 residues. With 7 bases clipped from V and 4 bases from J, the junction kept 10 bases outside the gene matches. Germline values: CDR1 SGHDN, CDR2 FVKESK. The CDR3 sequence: CASKRGQGPYNEQFF. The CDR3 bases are TGTGCCAGCAAGAGGGGGCAGGGACCTTACAATGAGCAGTTCTTC.

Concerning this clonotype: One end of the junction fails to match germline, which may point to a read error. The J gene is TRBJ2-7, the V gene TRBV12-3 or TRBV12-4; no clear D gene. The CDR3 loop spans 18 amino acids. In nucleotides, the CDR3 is TGTGCCAGCAGTTTAAAAAGTTTGCTTGGTAGATCCTCCGACGAGCAGTACTTC. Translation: CASSLKSLLGRSSDEQYF.

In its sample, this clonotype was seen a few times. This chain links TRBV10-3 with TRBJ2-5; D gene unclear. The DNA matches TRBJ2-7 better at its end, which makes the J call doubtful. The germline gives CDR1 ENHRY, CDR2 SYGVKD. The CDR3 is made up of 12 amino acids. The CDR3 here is CATSSLPAEQYF. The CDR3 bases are TGTGCCACTTCGTCCCTTCCAGCCGAGCAGTACTTC.

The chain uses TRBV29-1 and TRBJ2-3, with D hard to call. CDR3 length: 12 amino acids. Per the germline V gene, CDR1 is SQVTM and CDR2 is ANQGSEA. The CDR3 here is CTFLSRTDTQYF. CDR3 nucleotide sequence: TGCACCTTCCTATCGAGAACAGATACGCAGTATTTT.

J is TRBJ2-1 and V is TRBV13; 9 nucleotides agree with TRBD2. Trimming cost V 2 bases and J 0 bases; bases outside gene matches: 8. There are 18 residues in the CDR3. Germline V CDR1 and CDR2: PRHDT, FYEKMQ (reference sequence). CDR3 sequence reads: CASSLTTGLANSYNEQFF. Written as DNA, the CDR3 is TGTGCCAGCAGCTTAACGACGGGACTAGCAAACTCCTACAATGAGCAGTTCTTC.

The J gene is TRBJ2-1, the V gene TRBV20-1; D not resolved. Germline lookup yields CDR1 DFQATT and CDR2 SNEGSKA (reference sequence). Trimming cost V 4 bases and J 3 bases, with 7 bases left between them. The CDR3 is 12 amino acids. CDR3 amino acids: CSAKWGYNEQFF. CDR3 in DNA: TGCAGTGCTAAATGGGGCTACAATGAGCAGTTCTTC.

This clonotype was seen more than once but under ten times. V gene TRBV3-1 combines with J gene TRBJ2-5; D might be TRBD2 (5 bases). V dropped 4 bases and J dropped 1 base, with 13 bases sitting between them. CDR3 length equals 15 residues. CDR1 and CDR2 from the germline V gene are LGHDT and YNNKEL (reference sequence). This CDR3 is CASSLPPGFQETQYF. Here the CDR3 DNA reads TGTGCCAGCAGCCTCCCCCCGGGGTTCCAAGAGACCCAGTACTTC.

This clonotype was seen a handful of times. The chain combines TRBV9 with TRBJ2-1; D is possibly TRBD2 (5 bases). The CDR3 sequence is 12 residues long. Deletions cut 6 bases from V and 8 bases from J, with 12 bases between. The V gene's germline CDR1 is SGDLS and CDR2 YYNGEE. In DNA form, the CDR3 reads TGTGCCAGCATGGCTAGCACAGATGAGCAGTTCTTC. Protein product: CASMASTDEQFF.